This T cell receptor (beta chain) was captured in a study of blood T cell repertoires in COVID-19. Germline values: CDR1 GTSNPN, CDR2 SVGIG (reference sequence). J lost 1 base, V lost 2 bases, and 5 bases had no gene match. There are 14 residues in the CDR3. Data came from immunoSEQ multiplex PCR; TCRdb stores just in-frame clones and leaves some out. The table lists under 300,000 clones, about 91% of them singletons. J is TRBJ2-7 and V is TRBV30; TRBD1 aligns across 7 bases. Material for sequencing was PBMCs or T cells enriched from blood (not recorded which). This sequence originates from a woman aged 40 to 50 with acute COVID-19. DNA for the CDR3: TGTGCCTGGAGTCCGCCGACAGGGTCCTACGAGCAGTACGTC. This sequence encodes CAWSPPTGSYEQYV.